The entry below gives a single T cell receptor beta chain sequence along with its context. The antigen is undetermined. Stable hyperthyroid donors showed no ophthalmopathy during 18 months follow-up. Among the exclusions were patients with other autoimmune diseases, uncontrolled infections, pregnancy or lactation. Amplifying from RNA transcripts, the study obtained TCR beta CDR3 regions. The workflow started with a first-round RT-PCR run with HTBI primers and then moved on to a second-round multiplex PCR. Each CDR3 protein is one row after TCRdb ran MiXCR on the multiplex PCR reads. Here the sample spans some 360,000 distinct CDR3 sequences, roughly a sixth being singletons. The record originates from a study of Graves' ophthalmopathy and Graves' hyperthyroidism. Overall study findings and caveats: Most thyroid clonotypes with frequency above 0.001 were detected in blood too.

The CDR3 consists of 14 residues. The junction had 5 bases not matched to a gene; V was cut back by 3 bases and J by 2 bases. Germline CDR1 SGDLS, CDR2 YYNGEE. The source is an adult woman with stable Graves' hyperthyroidism. The chain couples TRBV9 to TRBJ2-7; the match to TRBD1 covers 7 bases. Material for sequencing was peripheral blood. CDR3 bases: TGTGCCAGCAGCGCCGGGGACAGCACCTACGAGCAGTACTTC. Its translation is CASSAGDSTYEQYF.